The source of this T cell receptor beta chain is a study of radiotherapy plus CTLA-4 blockade in lung cancer. In the study overall: Objective responses arose in about 17% of patients, and 31% experienced disease control.

Regarding the study as a whole: Radiotherapy plus ipilimumab was followed by expansion in blood of tumor-derived TCR clones.

In its sample, this clone was seen once. No antigen is known for it. Clones were read by immunoSEQ multiplex PCR, and TCRdb kept only the in-frame ones, dropping some. The table shows about 97,000 clones, with 60% to 75% occurring only once. Trimming removed 5 bases from V and 9 bases from J, with 20 bases in between. The CDR3 runs to 14 residues. Germline V gene data show CDR1 as MDHEN and CDR2 as SYDVKM. The chain carries TRBV28 and TRBJ2-7; the D gene is possibly TRBD2 (6 bases). The source material was peripheral blood, sampled from a patient treated with radiotherapy plus ipilimumab. The source of this sequence is a human donor with non-small cell lung cancer who had a partial response to radiotherapy plus ipilimumab. Some clones in this sample may be carry-over from other donors' samples. Here the CDR3 reads CASSPALGRGPQYF. CDR3 nucleotide sequence: TGTGCCAGCAGTCCCGCCTTGGGGCGGGGTCCGCAGTACTTC.